This T cell receptor (beta chain) derives from a study of spatial heterogeneity in lung cancer. About the research overall: More beta-chain than alpha-chain sequences were consistently detected.

Every TCR cDNA molecule bore a unique molecular identifier. Using its own MiXCR run on the 5' RACE reads, TCRdb lists one record per CDR3 protein. The table includes approximately 49,000 distinct CDR3 sequences, less than 6% detected once. This clonotype was observed many times. Indicated time point: sample taken at primary tumor resection. Extraction of whole RNA from tumor, nontumor lung or frozen PBMC preceded unsorted sequencing. The sample here was PBMCs, taken at surgery. The origin of this receptor is a male donor with early-stage non-small cell lung cancer.

The CDR3 region is CASSFGQRGEKLFF. DNA for the CDR3: TGTGCCAGCAGCTTCGGACAGAGGGGTGAAAAACTGTTTTTT. The chain has TRBV11-2 and TRBJ1-4; tentative D call: TRBD1 (6 bases). Germline-derived CDR1 and CDR2 are SGHAT and FQNNGV. Trimming took 3 bases from V and 7 from J, leaving 12 bases between them. The CDR3 runs 14 residues.